These T cell receptor beta chains were read from a single sample in a study of shared clonotypes between healthy human individuals. Generated by immunoSEQ multiplex PCR, the TCRdb table keeps only in-frame clones and is missing some. The sample consists of roughly 2,500,000 clones, roughly 93% of them appearing once. The sequencing input was naive CD4+ T cells from PBMCs. The receptors were gathered from a man between 18 and 29 years old in good health. Some clones in this sample may be carry-over from other donors' samples. Each CDR3 is given with its conserved first and last residue. D genes are given only for firm matches. Only part of the rows carry a size: once, few, many, or a class if the clone is expanded.

size | D | J | V | CDR3 | DNA
- | - | TRBJ2-2 | TRBV2 | CASRTVDNTGELFF | TGTGCCAGCAGGACCGTGGATAACACCGGGGAGCTGTTTTTT
- | - | TRBJ1-3 | TRBV21-1 | CASSKVSQGTGGNTIYF | TGTGCCAGCAGCAAAGTCTCCCAGGGGACGGGAGGAAACACCATATATTTT
- | TRBD1 | TRBJ2-1 | TRBV28 | CASSSPGQGSYNEQFF | TGTGCCAGCAGTTCCCCGGGACAGGGGTCCTACAATGAGCAGTTCTTC
- | - | TRBJ1-1 | TRBV5-1 | CASSPGWGGMGTEAFF | TGCGCCAGCAGCCCAGGTTGGGGGGGCATGGGCACTGAAGCTTTCTTT
- | - | TRBJ2-7 | TRBV28 | CASSSLLYEQYF | TGTGCCAGCAGTTCACTCCTCTACGAGCAGTACTTC
- | TRBD1 | TRBJ2-5 | TRBV7-2 | CASSLDRLETQYF | TGTGCCAGCAGCCTGGACAGGTTAGAGACCCAGTACTTC
- | TRBD1 | TRBJ1-1 | TRBV5-5 | CASSLTGVTEAFF | TGTGCCAGCAGCTTGACAGGGGTCACTGAAGCTTTCTTT
- | - | TRBJ2-3 | TRBV2 | CASSLNRADTQYF | TGTGCCAGCAGTTTGAACAGGGCTGATACGCAGTATTTT
- | TRBD2 | TRBJ2-7 | TRBV30 | CAWSGGRAGNEQYF | TGTGCCTGGAGTGGGGGGAGGGCCGGAAACGAGCAGTACTTC
- | - | TRBJ2-1 | TRBV7-3 | CASSSAGSYNEQFF | TGTGCCAGCAGCTCGGCGGGGTCCTACAATGAGCAGTTCTTC
- | TRBD1 | TRBJ2-1 | TRBV18 | CASSQRGQGAHNEQFF | TGTGCCAGCTCTCAACGGGGACAGGGCGCCCACAATGAGCAGTTCTTC
- | TRBD2 | TRBJ2-7 | TRBV4-2 | CASSRRTSGGEGYEQYF | TGTGCCAGCAGCCGCCGGACTAGCGGGGGGGAAGGGTACGAGCAGTACTTC
- | - | TRBJ2-6 | TRBV4-1 | CASSHLLGGANVLTF | TGCGCCAGCAGCCACCTCCTAGGGGGGGCCAACGTCCTGACTTTC
- | - | TRBJ2-1 | TRBV13 | CASSLGLTYNEQFF | TGTGCCAGCAGCCTCGGGCTCACCTACAATGAGCAGTTCTTC
- | - | TRBJ2-1 | TRBV7-2 | CASRTLGKPYASYNEQFF | TGTGCCAGCAGAACCCTCGGCAAACCCTACGCGTCCTACAATGAGCAGTTCTTC
- | - | TRBJ2-5 | TRBV6-1 | CASSEVAETQYF | TGTGCCAGCAGTGAGGTCGCGGAGACCCAGTACTTC
once | TRBD2 | TRBJ2-7 | TRBV5-1 | CASSLERGLAGVKTYEQYF | TGCGCCAGCAGCTTGGAGCGGGGACTAGCGGGAGTCAAGACCTACGAGCAGTACTTC
- | TRBD2 | TRBJ2-1 | TRBV28 | CASSIVRLAVVREQFF | TGTGCCAGCAGTATTGTGAGGCTAGCGGTCGTGAGGGAGCAGTTCTTC
- | - | TRBJ1-1 | TRBV27 | CASSLLGQLRRNTEAFF | TGTGCCAGCAGTTTATTAGGACAGCTCAGGAGGAACACTGAAGCTTTCTTT
- | TRBD1 | TRBJ1-5 | TRBV30 | CAWSGQGASNQPQHF | TGTGCCTGGAGCGGACAGGGGGCTAGCAATCAGCCCCAGCATTTT
once | - | TRBJ1-4 | TRBV18 | CASSGSGMMNEKLFF | TGTGCCAGCTCTGGATCAGGGATGATGAATGAAAAACTGTTTTTT
- | TRBD2 | TRBJ2-7 | TRBV5-1 | CASSFGTSGGTYEQYF | TGCGCCAGCAGCTTCGGGACTAGCGGAGGGACCTACGAGCAGTACTTC
- | TRBD1 | TRBJ1-2 | TRBV10-1 | CASIPGGNYGYTF | TGCGCCAGCATTCCAGGGGGCAACTATGGCTACACCTTC
- | TRBD1 | TRBJ2-2 | TRBV25-1 | CASSRDSSYTGELFF | TGTGCCAGCAGCCGGGACAGTTCTTACACCGGGGAGCTGTTTTTT
- | - | TRBJ2-2 | TRBV7-3 | CATGPGLNTGELFF | TGTGCCACAGGGCCGGGCCTTAATACCGGGGAGCTGTTTTTT
- | - | TRBJ2-7 | TRBV7-2 | CASSLRAGGLVVYEQYF | TGTGCCAGCAGCTTGAGGGCGGGCGGCCTAGTAGTCTACGAGCAGTACTTC
- | - | TRBJ2-1 | TRBV5-6 | CASSLGPSANNEQFF | TGTGCCAGCAGCTTGGGGCCTAGCGCTAACAATGAGCAGTTCTTC
- | - | TRBJ2-3 | TRBV1 | CTSPSGRGTDTQYF | TGCACCAGCCCTAGCGGGAGAGGCACAGATACGCAGTATTTT
- | - | TRBJ1-3 | TRBV7-9 | CASSLAGGRPGGNTIYF | TGTGCCAGCAGCTTAGCCGGGGGCCGCCCGGGTGGAAACACCATATATTTT
once | - | TRBJ2-2 | TRBV7-9 | CASSLPYRTNTGELFF | TGTGCCAGCAGCTTACCGTACAGGACGAACACCGGGGAGCTGTTTTTT
- | - | TRBJ2-7 | TRBV15 | CATSRDLGAVNEQYF | TGTGCCACCAGCAGAGACCTGGGGGCCGTCAACGAGCAGTACTTC
once | TRBD1 | TRBJ2-1 | TRBV7-3 | CASSYDRGLYNEQFF | TGTGCCAGCAGCTACGACAGGGGTCTCTACAATGAGCAGTTCTTC
- | - | TRBJ2-1 | TRBV29-1 | CSVPTRGVGVEFF | TGCAGCGTCCCCACGAGGGGGGTTGGTGTTGAATTCTTC
- | - | TRBJ2-1 | TRBV15 | CATSRPGLSHNEQFF | TGTGCCACCAGCAGACCGGGACTCAGCCACAATGAGCAGTTCTTC
- | TRBD1 | TRBJ2-7 | TRBV7-2 | CASSLVSAGGSYEQYF | TGTGCCAGCAGCTTAGTTTCGGCAGGGGGCAGCTACGAGCAGTACTTC
once | TRBD2 | TRBJ2-5 | TRBV7-8 | CASSLAASGRFETQYF | TGTGCCAGCAGCTTAGCGGCTAGCGGGAGGTTTGAGACCCAGTACTTC
- | - | TRBJ1-1 | TRBV9 | CASSVGPDTEAFF | TGTGCCAGCAGCGTAGGGCCAGACACTGAAGCTTTCTTT
- | - | TRBJ1-2 | TRBV28 | CASSSGLKRGYTF | TGTGCCAGCAGCTCAGGACTTAAGAGGGGCTACACCTTC
- | - | TRBJ2-7 | TRBV5-1 | CASSLPGTGEQYF | TGCGCCAGCAGTTTACCAGGGACCGGCGAGCAGTACTTC
- | - | TRBJ2-4 | TRBV30 | CAWSSSSKNIQYF | TGTGCCTGGAGTTCTAGCAGCAAAAACATTCAGTACTTC
- | TRBD1 | TRBJ1-2 | TRBV29-1 | CSALTGADGYTF | TGCAGCGCCTTGACAGGGGCTGATGGCTACACCTTC
- | TRBD1 | TRBJ2-3 | TRBV11-2 | CASSLSGGRDLDTQYF | TGTGCCAGCAGCTTATCAGGGGGCCGCGATTTGGATACGCAGTATTTT
- | TRBD1 | TRBJ1-1 | TRBV6-6 | CASSFDREDAFF | TGTGCCAGCAGTTTCGACAGGGAGGATGCTTTCTTT
- | - | TRBJ2-7 | TRBV4-2 | CASSQGGPFTSSYEQYF | TGTGCCAGCAGCCAAGGAGGTCCATTCACTTCCTCCTACGAGCAGTACTTC
- | - | TRBJ1-4 | TRBV19 | CASSGRTATNEKLFF | TGTGCCAGTAGTGGCAGGACAGCAACTAATGAAAAACTGTTTTTT
- | TRBD1 | TRBJ1-1 | TRBV19 | CASSIGGQGFRSATEAFF | TGTGCCAGTAGTATTGGTGGACAGGGGTTTCGTTCGGCCACTGAAGCTTTCTTT
once | - | TRBJ2-5 | TRBV11-2 | CASSLDYVGETQYF | TGTGCCAGCAGCTTAGATTACGTAGGGGAGACCCAGTACTTC
- | - | TRBJ2-5 | TRBV7-3 | CASSLRAGAGETQYF | TGTGCCAGCAGCTTAAGGGCAGGGGCAGGGGAGACCCAGTACTTC
- | TRBD1 | TRBJ1-5 | TRBV7-9 | CASSLDRVGNQPQHF | TGTGCCAGCAGCTTGGACAGGGTAGGGAATCAGCCCCAGCATTTT
- | - | TRBJ2-2 | TRBV29-1 | CSVEGRINTGELFF | TGCAGCGTTGAAGGACGGATTAACACCGGGGAGCTGTTTTTT
- | TRBD2 | TRBJ2-7 | TRBV5-3 | CARSLWGSGRATARDEQYF | TGTGCCAGAAGCTTGTGGGGTAGCGGGAGGGCCACGGCCCGGGACGAGCAGTACTTC
- | - | TRBJ2-2 | TRBV2 | CASSLTSPGELFF | TGTGCCAGCAGCCTTACTAGTCCCGGGGAGCTGTTTTTT
- | - | TRBJ1-3 | TRBV28 | CASSLGGILPGNTIYF | TGTGCCAGCAGTTTAGGGGGAATCTTGCCTGGAAACACCATATATTTT
- | - | TRBJ1-2 | TRBV28 | CASKRQAGGYTF | TGTGCCAGCAAAAGACAGGCCGGTGGCTACACCTTC
- | - | TRBJ2-7 | TRBV27 | CASSPKRVPYEQYF | TGTGCCAGCAGTCCAAAGCGGGTACCCTACGAGCAGTACTTC